These 18 T cell receptor beta chains were all obtained from the same sample, sequenced in a study of cytomegalovirus exposure and HLA in healthy donors. Primers: 60 Vbeta forward and 13 Jbeta reverse. Measured with immunoSEQ multiplex PCR; TCRdb has only the in-frame clones, and not every one. This sample carries 95,000 to 150,000 clones, roughly 80% of them seen once, and the ten largest clones take 2.1%. Sample: PBMCs. The receptor source for this set is a man aged 25-45 years in good health and CMV-seronegative.

V and J are TRBV28 and TRBJ2-7; 12 bases map to TRBD1. J was trimmed by 4 bases and V by 7 bases; bases with no gene match: 8. Looked up from germline, CDR1 is MDHEN and CDR2 is SYDVKM. The CDR3 contains 15 residues. The CDR3 DNA is TGTGCCAGCACCCGAGGGGACAGGGGGCTGTACGAGCAGTACTTC. Translated: CASTRGDRGLYEQYF.

The rearrangement uses TRBV5-4 and TRBJ2-7, with D possibly matching TRBD2 (6 bases). Germline-derived CDR1 and CDR2 are SGHNT and YYREEE (reference sequence). This CDR3 is built from 15 residues. Trimming pared 5 bases from V and 3 bases from J, leaving 18 bases between. Here the CDR3 reads CASRRGDPAGYEQYF. As DNA, the CDR3 is TGTGCCAGCAGGCGAGGGGACCCAGCGGGCTACGAGCAGTACTTC.

The genes are TRBV6-1 and TRBJ1-2; no reliable D call. The CDR3 sequence is 13 residues long. Looked up from germline, CDR1 is MNHNS and CDR2 is SASEGT. Trimming removed 5 bases from V and 2 bases from J, with 9 bases in between. The CDR3 loop is CASSHGPNYGYTF. The DNA of the CDR3 is TGTGCCAGCAGTCATGGCCCAAACTATGGCTACACCTTC.

The J gene is TRBJ1-1, the V gene TRBV15, with no clear D. V dropped 0 bases and J dropped 1 base, with 9 bases sitting between them. In germline, CDR1 is LNHNV, CDR2 YYDKDF (reference sequence). The CDR3 extends over 15 amino acids. Here the CDR3 DNA reads TGTGCCACCAGCAGAGATTTTGGAGGGAACACTGAAGCTTTCTTT. This gives the protein CATSRDFGGNTEAFF.

V and J are TRBV6-6 and TRBJ1-2, with D perhaps matching TRBD1 (6 bases). The germline gives CDR1 MNHNY, CDR2 SVGAGI (reference sequence). With 5 bases removed from V and 9 bases from J, the gap between germline ends came to 16 bases. The CDR3 is made up of 13 amino acids. The CDR3 bases are TGTGCCAGCAGTGCTAGGGCCACAGGGAGCTACACCTTC. Its translation is CASSARATGSYTF.

The gene calls are TRBV28 and TRBJ1-5; TRBD1 is a possible D gene (5 bases). CDR3 length equals 16 residues. The V end was cut by 7 bases, the J end by 2 bases, with 18 bases between. Germline CDR1 is MDHEN and CDR2 is SYDVKM. The CDR3 DNA reads as TGTGCCAGCACCTCCCTTACGGGGGGTGGCAATCAGCCCCAGCATTTT. Protein: CASTSLTGGGNQPQHF. Together with reference TRBV28 and TRBJ1-5, the CDR3 gives the full variable domain: DVKVTQSSRYLVKRTGEKVFLECVQDMDHENMFWYRQDPGLGLRLIYFSYDVKMKEKGDIPEGYSVSREKKERFSLILESASTNQTSMYLCASTSLTGGGNQPQHFGDGTRLSIL.

This chain links TRBV28 with TRBJ2-7; TRBD2 matches at 10 bases. The V gene end was trimmed by 6 bases and the J gene end by 4 bases; junction bases not matched to a gene: 12. Germline V gene sequence: CDR1 MDHEN, CDR2 SYDVKM. This CDR3 is 16 amino acids long. The CDR3 nucleotides are TGTGCCAGCAGACCCTCTGAGGGTAGCGGGGGGTACGAGCAGTACTTC. Translation gives CASRPSEGSGGYEQYF. The full variable domain, rest sourced from reference TRBV28 and TRBJ2-7, is DVKVTQSSRYLVKRTGEKVFLECVQDMDHENMFWYRQDPGLGLRLIYFSYDVKMKEKGDIPEGYSVSREKKERFSLILESASTNQTSMYLCASRPSEGSGGYEQYFGPGTRLTVT.

The chain has TRBV6-4 and TRBJ2-6; D remains unclear. The germline V and J ends were trimmed by 4 bases and 0 bases, with 10 bases remaining between them. Looked up from germline, CDR1 is MRHNA and CDR2 is SNTAGT. The CDR3 runs 16 residues. The CDR3 region has the DNA TGTGCCAGCAGTGGTTTATCCCCCTCTGGGGCCAACGTCCTGACTTTC. Amino acid sequence: CASSGLSPSGANVLTF.

The V call is TRBV4-3, the J call TRBJ1-4; 9 bases are a match to TRBD1. From germline, CDR1 is LGHNA and CDR2 YSLEER. Trimming removed 1 base from V and 8 bases from J; junction bases left unmatched: 5. The CDR3 runs to 15 residues. DNA for the CDR3: TGCGCCAGCAGCCAAGGGACAGGGGACGGGGAAAAACTGTTTTTT. Its protein is CASSQGTGDGEKLFF.

The chain recombines TRBV7-6 with TRBJ1-6, with 7 bases aligning to TRBD1. CDR1 is SGHVS, CDR2 FNYEAQ, per germline. This CDR3 comprises 16 residues. The ends lost 2 bases at V and 8 bases at J; junction bases unmatched: 9. The CDR3 reads CASSLPKGGGYSPLHF. The CDR3 bases are TGTGCCAGCAGCTTACCGAAAGGAGGGGGCTATTCACCCCTCCACTTT.

This clone was observed a few times. The rearrangement uses TRBV6-1 and TRBJ1-5, with 8 positions matching TRBD1. Germline V gene sequence: CDR1 MNHNS, CDR2 SASEGT. The CDR3 consists of 14 residues. J was trimmed by 3 bases and V by 3 bases; bases with no gene match: 1. The CDR3 sequence: CASSETGANQPQHF. As DNA, the CDR3 is TGTGCCAGCAGTGAGACAGGGGCCAATCAGCCCCAGCATTTT.

The V gene is TRBV5-5, the J gene TRBJ1-2; perhaps TRBD1 as D (6 bases). Germline CDR1 SGHKS, CDR2 YYEKEE (reference sequence). The CDR3 has 16 amino acids. Trimming shortened V by 6 bases and J by 6 bases, and 24 bases separated the two germline ends. The CDR3 bases are TGTGCCAGCACTATCTTGGGAGGGACATCCGCGCATGGCTACACCTTC. Encoded protein: CASTILGGTSAHGYTF.

For this clone: The junction shows a germline mismatch at one end, possibly a read error. This chain joins TRBV5-5 and TRBJ2-2, with a possible D match to TRBD1 (5 bases). Germline values: CDR1 SGHKS, CDR2 YYEKEE (reference sequence). CDR3 length: 18 amino acids. CDR3 DNA sequence: TGTGCCAGCAGCTTGGCTCTTCACCTCCGGACACCAACCGGTGAGCTGTTTTTT. The encoded protein is CASSLALHLRTPTGELFF.

V is TRBV5-1 and J is TRBJ2-3; no clear D gene. V lost 4 bases and J 2 bases, leaving 5 bases between the germline ends. The CDR3 loop spans 12 amino acids. The germline gives CDR1 SGHRS, CDR2 YFSETQ. CDR3 bases: TGCGCCAGCAGCCCAGACACAGATACGCAGTATTTT. It specifies CASSPDTDTQYF.

The rearrangement joins TRBV5-4 to TRBJ2-7, with TRBD1 matching over 11 bases. The CDR3 consists of 14 residues. Germline V CDR1 and CDR2: SGHNT, YYREEE (reference sequence). Losses at the gene ends were 1 base for V and 6 bases for J; bases not matched to a gene: 3. The CDR3 loop reads CASSLTGTGGEQYF. The CDR3 DNA reads as TGTGCCAGCAGCTTGACCGGGACAGGGGGCGAGCAGTACTTC. Variable domain in full (rest from reference TRBV5-4 and TRBJ2-7): ETGVTQSPTHLIKTRGQQVTLRCSSQSGHNTVSWYQQALGQGPQFIFQYYREEENGRGNFPPRFSGLQFPNYSSELNVNALELDDSALYLCASSLTGTGGEQYFGPGTRLTVT.

The chain recombines TRBV19 with TRBJ2-6, with TRBD1 as a possible D gene (6 bases). V lost 0 bases, J lost 2 bases, and 8 bases lay in between. The CDR3 spans 16 residues. Germline values: CDR1 LNHDA, CDR2 SQIVND (reference sequence). The CDR3 loop is CASSIDRGTGANVLTF. CDR3 nucleotide sequence: TGTGCCAGTAGTATAGATAGGGGGACTGGGGCCAACGTCCTGACTTTC.

The chain uses TRBV28 and TRBJ1-1; no firm D call. V lost 6 bases to trimming and J lost 5 bases, with 13 bases between them. The CDR3 contains 13 residues. Looked up from germline, CDR1 is MDHEN and CDR2 is SYDVKM. The CDR3 loop is CASSPVRVTEAFF. The CDR3 nucleotides read TGTGCCAGCAGCCCCGTACGGGTTACTGAAGCTTTCTTT.

The rearrangement uses TRBV11-2 and TRBJ2-7; D may be TRBD1 (6 bases). This CDR3 is built from 13 residues. The germline gives CDR1 SGHAT, CDR2 FQNNGV. V lost 4 bases, J lost 6 bases, and 13 bases lay in between. For the CDR3, the DNA is TGTGCCAGCAGCTACGCAGGGGTGCGCGAGCAGTACTTC. This encodes CASSYAGVREQYF.